The 22 T cell receptor beta chains below were found in one sample sequenced in a study of blood T cell repertoires in COVID-19. Sequencing was performed with immunoSEQ multiplex PCR; in TCRdb, only in-frame clones are kept and a portion is missing. The table shows 200,000 to 250,000 clones, with about 79% occurring only once. The sequencing input was peripheral blood. The receptor source for this set is a man older than 75 with acute or convalescent COVID-19.

The chain uses TRBV19 and TRBJ1-4; TRBD1 might be the D (5 bases). V lost 3 bases to trimming and J lost 1 base, with 9 bases between them. This CDR3 contains 15 residues. The germline V gene has CDR1 LNHDA and CDR2 SQIVND (reference sequence). CDR3: CASSMGGVTNEKLFF. The CDR3, as DNA: TGTGCCAGTAGTATGGGGGGTGTAACTAATGAAAAACTGTTTTTT. The variable domain in full, completed from reference TRBV19 and TRBJ1-4, reads DGGITQSPKYLFRKEGQNVTLSCEQNLNHDAMYWYRQDPGQGLRLIYYSQIVNDFQKGDIAEGYSVSREKKESFPLTVTSAQKNPTAFYLCASSMGGVTNEKLFFGSGTQLSVL.

A single count supports this clone. The chain employs TRBV2 and TRBJ1-2; D perhaps matches TRBD1 (6 bases). The germline V gene has CDR1 SNHLY and CDR2 FYNNEI. The ends were cut back, 6 bases at V and 2 bases at J, with 13 bases in the middle. There are 14 residues in the CDR3. In nucleotides, the CDR3 is TGTGCCAGCAGAGAGAGGGGGTGGAACTATGGCTACACCTTC. It yields the protein CASRERGWNYGYTF.

This chain uses TRBV2 with TRBJ1-3, with TRBD1 as a possible D gene (5 bases). This CDR3 contains 15 residues. V dropped 6 bases and J dropped 0 bases, with 12 bases sitting between them. CDR1 and CDR2 from the germline V gene are SNHLY and FYNNEI. The CDR3 sequence is CASSQQVRSGNTIYF. The CDR3 coding sequence is TGTGCCAGCAGCCAACAGGTGCGCTCTGGAAACACCATATATTTT.

V gene TRBV13 combines with J gene TRBJ1-6; D gene unclear. Per germline, CDR1 PRHDT and CDR2 FYEKMQ (reference sequence). The CDR3 is made up of 14 amino acids. V shed 2 bases and J shed 0 bases, with 2 bases lying between them. CDR3 protein: CASSLRSYNSPLHF. The CDR3 nucleotides read TGTGCCAGCAGCTTACGCTCCTATAATTCACCCCTCCACTTT. Full variable domain (outside the CDR3, taken from reference TRBV13 and TRBJ1-6): AAGVIQSPRHLIKEKRETATLKCYPIPRHDTVYWYQQGPGQDPQFLISFYEKMQSDKGSIPDRFSAQQFSDYHSELNMSSLELGDSALYFCASSLRSYNSPLHFGNGTRLTVT.

This clone was counted only a few times. This rearrangement joins TRBV2 to TRBJ1-6; 7 positions agree with TRBD1. In germline, CDR1 is SNHLY, CDR2 FYNNEI. There are 16 residues in the CDR3. J was trimmed by 0 bases and V by 6 bases; bases with no gene match: 5. As DNA, the CDR3 is TGTGCCAGCAGGAGGGACAGAAGCTCCTATAATTCACCCCTCCACTTT. Its protein product is CASRRDRSSYNSPLHF.

J is TRBJ2-2 and V is TRBV2; 7 positions agree with TRBD1. Germline V gene lookup returns CDR1 SNHLY and CDR2 FYNNEI. This CDR3 region has 15 residues. With V trimmed by 5 bases and J by 1 base, 4 bases remained unmatched. In DNA, the CDR3 is TGTGCCAGCAGTCTGGGACAGAGGAACACCGGGGAGCTGTTTTTT. Translation: CASSLGQRNTGELFF.

V gene TRBV2 combines with J gene TRBJ1-2; D perhaps matches TRBD1 (6 bases). With 1 base removed from V and 5 bases from J, the gap between germline ends came to 14 bases. The CDR3 consists of 15 residues. Looked up from germline, CDR1 is SNHLY and CDR2 is FYNNEI. CDR3 in amino acids: CASSEGRGGAYGYTF. In DNA form, the CDR3 reads TGTGCCAGCAGTGAAGGTCGAGGGGGGGCGTATGGCTACACCTTC.

This chain connects TRBV7-6 to TRBJ2-2, with 9 bases matching TRBD2. This CDR3 is built from 16 residues. The germline V gene has CDR1 SGHVS and CDR2 FNYEAQ. Germline trimming cut 4 bases from V and 7 bases from J; bases unmatched to any gene: 10. The CDR3 DNA sequence: TGTGCCAGCAGCTCGGCGGGAGGGCCCGGGAACGGGGAGCTGTTTTTT. Its translation: CASSSAGGPGNGELFF.

This clone has only one observation. The rearrangement links TRBV18 to TRBJ2-2; TRBD1 agrees at 8 bases. The CDR3 consists of 17 residues. Germline CDR1 reads KGHSH; CDR2 reads LQKENI. V lost 1 base and J lost 7; bases outside the gene matches: 11. CDR3 in amino acids: CASSPLTTGEGFGELFF. Here the CDR3 DNA reads TGTGCCAGCTCACCACTTACGACAGGGGAAGGATTCGGGGAGCTGTTTTTT.

The chain has TRBV9 and TRBJ2-3; TRBD2 agrees at 13 bases. After removal of 1 base from V and 3 bases from J, the junction contained 5 bases not matched to a gene. Germline V CDR1 and CDR2: SGDLS, YYNGEE. The length of the CDR3 is 17 residues. The chain's CDR3 is CASSVPRTSGGTDTQYF. The CDR3, as DNA: TGTGCCAGCAGCGTACCCCGGACTAGCGGGGGAACAGATACGCAGTATTTT. Full variable domain (missing parts from reference TRBV9 and TRBJ2-3): DSGVTQTPKHLITATGQRVTLRCSPRSGDLSVYWYQQSLDQGLQFLIQYYNGEERAKGNILERFSAQQFPDLHSELNLSSLELGDSALYFCASSVPRTSGGTDTQYFGPGTRLTVL.

The CDR3 loop reads CASSIKPPDRGAYGYTF. CDR3 coding DNA: TGTGCCAGTAGTATAAAGCCCCCGGACAGGGGGGCCTATGGCTACACCTTC. V usage is TRBV19 and J usage is TRBJ1-2; 10 positions match TRBD1. This CDR3 contains 17 residues. Germline lookup yields CDR1 LNHDA and CDR2 SQIVND (reference sequence). After removal of 2 bases from V and 4 bases from J, the junction contained 10 bases not matched to a gene.

The chain couples TRBV24-1 to TRBJ2-7; D may be TRBD2 (7 bases). Germline CDR1 and CDR2: KGHDR and SFDVKD. The CDR3 covers 14 residues. Trimming removed 4 bases at V and 5 bases at J, with 14 bases between. The CDR3, as DNA: TGTGCCACCAGTGACGGGGGGCGCCGGAACGAGCAGTACTTC. Protein: CATSDGGRRNEQYF.

CDR3 in amino acids: CASSFLRSGDTQYF. In DNA form, the CDR3 reads TGTGCCAGCAGCTTCCTCCGTTCCGGAGATACGCAGTATTTT. The chain has TRBV7-3 and TRBJ2-3; unclear D gene. V lost 3 bases to trimming and J lost 5 bases, with 12 bases between them. The germline V gene has CDR1 SGHTA and CDR2 FQGTGA. The CDR3 spans 14 residues.

The chain is built from TRBV3-1 (or the pseudogene TRBV3-2) and TRBJ1-3; D is perhaps TRBD1 (5 bases). The CDR3 is 15 residues long. Germline V CDR1 and CDR2: LGHDT, YNNKEL (reference sequence). V lost 9 bases and J 1 base, leaving 16 bases between the germline ends. The CDR3 DNA reads TGTGCCAGTGGCATTGGGGGGAGTTCTGGAAACACCATATATTTT. Translating gives CASGIGGSSGNTIYF.

This clone was detected many times. The genes are TRBV6-6 and TRBJ2-2; TRBD1 might be the D (6 bases). Trimming left V 6 bases short and J 5 bases short, with 16 bases between. CDR1 MNHNY and CDR2 SVGAGI come from the germline V gene (reference sequence). The CDR3 runs 15 residues. CDR3 loop: CASSVRGSGTGELFF. The CDR3 DNA follows: TGTGCCAGCAGCGTCAGGGGCTCGGGAACCGGGGAGCTGTTTTTT.

The J gene is TRBJ2-7, the V gene TRBV5-1; 8 bases are a match to TRBD1. The germline CDR1 and CDR2 sequences are SGHRS and YFSETQ. The CDR3 consists of 14 residues. Trimming cost V 3 bases and J 3 bases; bases outside gene matches: 5. The CDR3 sequence is CASSSSGGFYEQYF. As DNA, the CDR3 is TGCGCCAGCAGCTCATCAGGGGGCTTCTACGAGCAGTACTTC.

This clone was counted a few times. This chain uses TRBV24-1 with TRBJ1-2, with TRBD1 matching 8 bases. V shed 7 bases, J shed 5 bases, and the junction held 5 bases outside the gene matches. The V gene's germline CDR1 is KGHDR and CDR2 SFDVKD. The CDR3 extends over 13 amino acids. Written as DNA, the CDR3 is TGTGCCACCAGGGACAGGGCGGGGTATGGCTACACCTTC. Protein: CATRDRAGYGYTF.

This chain links TRBV3-1 (or the pseudogene TRBV3-2) with TRBJ2-2; TRBD2 matches at 9 bases. V trimming: 6 bases; J trimming: 0 bases; junction bases outside the gene matches: 8. Germline assignment: CDR1 LGHDT and CDR2 YNNKEL (reference sequence). The CDR3 extends over 17 amino acids. As DNA, the CDR3 is TGTGCCAGCAGACAGGCCGCGGGGGGGACGAACACCGGGGAGCTGTTTTTT. Protein product: CASRQAAGGTNTGELFF.

The chain combines TRBV2 with TRBJ1-2; possible D gene TRBD1, 5 bases. The CDR3 consists of 14 residues. Trimming cost V 2 bases and J 5 bases, with 12 bases left between them. Germline V gene sequence: CDR1 SNHLY, CDR2 FYNNEI. CDR3: CASSERGRAYGYTF. DNA of the CDR3: TGTGCCAGCAGTGAAAGGGGAAGGGCTTATGGCTACACCTTC.

The chain has TRBV18 and TRBJ1-1; D is perhaps TRBD1 (5 bases). The CDR3 runs 14 residues. Germline V gives CDR1 KGHSH, CDR2 LQKENI. V gave up 0 bases and J gave up 9 bases, with 14 bases separating them. CDR3 nucleotide sequence: TGTGCCAGCTCACCACCTGGAGGGACGATTAAAGCTTTCTTT. Translation gives CASSPPGGTIKAFF.

About this clone: This same CDR3 is encoded by further DNA sequences in the sample. The chain has TRBV18 and TRBJ2-5; TRBD1 matches at 7 bases. Per germline, CDR1 KGHSH and CDR2 LQKENI. The CDR3 has 13 residues. V shed 3 bases and J 2 bases; nucleotides not matched to a gene: 0. The CDR3, as DNA: TGTGCCAGCTCACCGGGACAGCAAGAGACCCAGTACTTC. Amino acids: CASSPGQQETQYF.

The V call is TRBV5-1, the J call TRBJ1-1; no reliable D call. The CDR3 is 15 residues long. Per germline, CDR1 SGHRS and CDR2 YFSETQ. V was shortened by 1 base and J by 1 base, with 11 bases between the two germline ends. CDR3 amino acids: CASSLTGSGNTEAFF. The DNA for the CDR3 is TGCGCCAGCAGCTTGACGGGGTCGGGGAACACTGAAGCTTTCTTT.